The 30 T cell receptor beta chains given below trace back to one sample, sequenced in a study of Tregs in tolerant kidney transplant recipients. The antigens these receptors bind are not known. The table came from immunoSEQ multiplex PCR; TCRdb's copy has only in-frame clones and leaves some out. The sample comprises approximately 44,000 clones, 95% of which are singletons, and 0.3% to 0.4% rests with the top ten. Material: Tregs from blood cultured with allogeneic cells. The receptors come from a human donor in good health.

The DNA of the CDR3 is TGCGCCAGCAAGGAGGGGAGGGAGACCCAGTACTTC. Translated, it gives CASKEGRETQYF. V and J are TRBV5-1 and TRBJ2-5, with D maybe TRBD2 (6 bases). The germline V gene has CDR1 SGHRS and CDR2 YFSETQ. The CDR3 covers 12 residues. Trimming cost V 6 bases and J 5 bases, with 11 bases left between them.

In its sample, this clone was seen once. This chain links TRBV5-1 with TRBJ2-1; TRBD2 aligns across 12 bases. CDR1 is SGHRS, CDR2 YFSETQ, per germline. V shed 2 bases and J 7 bases; nucleotides not matched to a gene: 4. The CDR3 has 15 amino acids. CDR3 in DNA: TGCGCCAGCAGCTTACTAGCGGGAGGTTTGAATGAGCAGTTCTTC. Its protein is CASSLLAGGLNEQFF. The full variable domain, with the rest looked up from reference TRBV5-1 and TRBJ2-1, is KAGVTQTPRYLIKTRGQQVTLSCSPISGHRSVSWYQQTPGQGLQFLFEYFSETQRNKGNFPGRFSGRQFSNSRSEMNVSTLELGDSALYLCASSLLAGGLNEQFFGPGTRLTVL.

J is TRBJ2-3 and V is TRBV5-1; D is uncertain. The V gene lost 4 bases and the J gene lost 7 bases, with 13 bases spanning the gap. The V gene's germline CDR1 is SGHRS and CDR2 YFSETQ. The CDR3 covers 13 residues. CDR3 amino acids: CASSRPDPHTQYF. DNA for the CDR3: TGCGCCAGCAGCCGTCCGGACCCGCATACGCAGTATTTT.

The chain couples TRBV5-1 to TRBJ2-3; 9 bases align to TRBD2. Per the germline V gene, CDR1 is SGHRS and CDR2 is YFSETQ. The length of the CDR3 is 15 residues. V lost 2 bases and J lost 5; bases outside the gene matches: 6. The CDR3 DNA reads as TGCGCCAGCAGCTTCCCAGCGGGGGGCTTAGATACGCAGTATTTT. It translates to CASSFPAGGLDTQYF.

The J gene is TRBJ1-2, the V gene TRBV6-1, with D unresolved. Trimming removed 4 bases at V and 4 bases at J, with 16 bases between. The germline V gene encodes CDR1 MNHNS and CDR2 SASEGT. This CDR3 contains 15 residues. The CDR3 reads CASSAEVLYLYGYTF. CDR3 in DNA: TGTGCCAGCAGTGCCGAGGTGCTCTACCTCTATGGCTACACCTTC.

This clone is a singleton in its sample. The chain joins TRBV11-3 to TRBJ2-2; D gene ambiguous. Germline CDR1 SGHNT, CDR2 YENEEA. This CDR3 has 16 amino acids. Between the trimmed V and J ends, which lost 2 bases and 6 bases, there was a span of 16 bases. The chain's CDR3 is CASSLRSLVGSGELFF. The CDR3 nucleotides read TGTGCCAGCAGCTTAAGGTCATTAGTCGGGTCCGGGGAGCTGTTTTTT. Full variable domain (outside the CDR3, taken from reference TRBV11-3 and TRBJ2-2): EAGVVQSPRYKIIEKKQPVAFWCNPISGHNTLYWYLQNLGQGPELLIRYENEEAVDDSQLPKDRFSAERLKGVDSTLKIQPAELGDSAVYLCASSLRSLVGSGELFFGEGSRLTVL.

The CDR3 reads CASSWDRVNEQFF. In DNA form, the CDR3 reads TGTGCCAGCTCGTGGGACAGGGTCAATGAGCAGTTCTTC. The chain recombines TRBV5-4 with TRBJ2-1, with TRBD1 matching 9 bases. V lost 7 bases, J lost 6 bases, and 5 bases stayed unmatched. The germline gives CDR1 SGHNT, CDR2 YYREEE (reference sequence). CDR3 length: 13 amino acids.

The V and J genes are TRBV19 and TRBJ2-1, with TRBD1 identical over 11 bases. The CDR3 length is 18 residues. Germline V gene lookup returns CDR1 LNHDA and CDR2 SQIVND (reference sequence). The V gene end was trimmed by 6 bases and the J gene end by 3 bases; junction bases not matched to a gene: 13. The CDR3 reads CASSALGRDRGFYNEQFF. The DNA for the CDR3 is TGTGCCAGTAGCGCCCTCGGCAGGGACAGGGGGTTCTACAATGAGCAGTTCTTC.

This chain joins TRBV7-9 and TRBJ2-1; TRBD2 matches 9 bases. Germline loops: CDR1 SEHNR, CDR2 FQNEAQ (reference sequence). This CDR3 is built from 18 residues. J was trimmed by 6 bases and V by 5 bases; bases with no gene match: 17. The CDR3 sequence is CASSQIPVTSGRINEQFF. DNA of the CDR3: TGTGCCAGCAGCCAAATTCCCGTGACTAGCGGAAGGATCAATGAGCAGTTCTTC.

The chain links TRBV6-6 to TRBJ2-3; D possibly uses TRBD1 or TRBD2 (5 bases each). Trimming removed 6 bases from V and 2 bases from J, with 12 bases in between. The length of the CDR3 is 14 residues. CDR1 MNHNY and CDR2 SVGAGI come from the germline V gene (reference sequence). CDR3 sequence (DNA): TGTGCCAGCAGCAGCGGACAACCCACAGATACGCAGTATTTT. Translation: CASSSGQPTDTQYF.

This chain joins TRBV18 and TRBJ2-7, with D perhaps given as TRBD1 or TRBD2 (7 bases each). The V gene lost 4 bases and the J gene lost 0 bases, with 13 bases spanning the gap. This CDR3 is 15 amino acids long. Germline V gene lookup returns CDR1 KGHSH and CDR2 LQKENI. The CDR3 sequence is CASSRGGTDSYEQYF. The DNA for the CDR3 is TGTGCCAGCTCACGGGGAGGGACAGACTCCTACGAGCAGTACTTC. Looking up the rest from reference TRBV18 and TRBJ2-7 gives the full variable domain: NAGVMQNPRHLVRRRGQEARLRCSPMKGHSHVYWYRQLPEEGLKFMVYLQKENIIDESGMPKERFSAEFPKEGPSILRIQQVVRGDSAAYFCASSRGGTDSYEQYFGPGTRLTVT.

The rearrangement uses TRBV5-4 and TRBJ2-3, with D possibly matching TRBD1 (7 bases). The CDR3 runs 15 residues. In germline, CDR1 is SGHNT, CDR2 YYREEE (reference sequence). V was trimmed by 0 bases and J by 1 base, leaving 9 bases between them. For the CDR3, the DNA is TGTGCCAGCAGCTTGGCCAGGGGGGGCACAGATACGCAGTATTTT. Its protein is CASSLARGGTDTQYF.

This chain connects TRBV25-1 to TRBJ2-1; 9 nucleotides align to TRBD2. This CDR3 has 16 amino acids. Per germline, CDR1 MGHDK and CDR2 SYGVNS. Trimming at V came to 2 bases and at J to 9 bases, leaving 11 bases not matched to a gene. The CDR3 DNA reads TGTGCCAGCAGTGAAAGCCTGGGACTAGCTACTGGTGAGCAGTTCTTC. Residues: CASSESLGLATGEQFF.

V gene TRBV15 combines with J gene TRBJ2-2; D remains unclear. V lost 1 base and J lost 1, with 4 bases in between. The CDR3 is made up of 14 amino acids. The germline gives CDR1 LNHNV, CDR2 YYDKDF (reference sequence). The CDR3 region is CATSRVLNTGELFF. The CDR3 coding sequence is TGTGCCACCAGCAGAGTCCTGAACACCGGGGAGCTGTTTTTT.

The chain links TRBV11-2 to TRBJ1-2; D is possibly TRBD1 (5 bases). This CDR3 is built from 13 residues. Trimming removed 1 base from V and 6 bases from J, with 9 bases in between. Germline CDR1 SGHAT, CDR2 FQNNGV. CDR3 nucleotide sequence: TGTGCCAGCAGCTTAGTAGGGGTGGATGGCTACACCTTC. Translation gives CASSLVGVDGYTF.

The chain joins TRBV14 to TRBJ1-2, with unresolved D. The CDR3 extends over 12 amino acids. V lost 2 bases and J 9 bases, leaving 10 bases between the germline ends. CDR1 and CDR2 (germline): SGHDN, FVKESK. The CDR3 bases are TGTGCCAGCAGCCAACGGGGTTTTCGCTACACCTTC. Encoded protein: CASSQRGFRYTF.

V gene TRBV6-5 combines with J gene TRBJ1-2; 7 bases map to TRBD1. After removal of 0 bases from V and 8 bases from J, the junction contained 9 bases not matched to a gene. Germline V gives CDR1 MNHEY, CDR2 SVGAGI. The CDR3 has 15 residues. The CDR3 DNA reads TGTGCCAGCAGTTACTCTGGACAGGTCCGGGGAGGCTACACCTTC. This translates into CASSYSGQVRGGYTF.

J is TRBJ2-5 and V is TRBV6-1, with 7 bases aligning to TRBD2. The tail of the sequence fits TRBJ2-7 better, so the J call may be wrong. The germline V gene encodes CDR1 MNHNS and CDR2 SASEGT. There are 15 residues in the CDR3. Written as DNA, the CDR3 is TGTGCCAGCAAGTCGACTAGACTAGCCGAGGCCGAGCAGTACTTC. It yields the protein CASKSTRLAEAEQYF.

The chain couples TRBV5-6 to TRBJ1-1; D unresolved. Between the trimmed V and J ends, which lost 0 bases and 3 bases, there was a span of 6 bases. This CDR3 has 13 amino acids. Per the germline V gene, CDR1 is SGHDT and CDR2 is YYEEEE. This CDR3 reads CASSLGLDTEAFF. In DNA, the CDR3 is TGTGCCAGCAGCTTGGGGTTAGACACTGAAGCTTTCTTT. Supplemented by reference TRBV5-6 and TRBJ1-1, the full variable domain reads DAGVTQSPTHLIKTRGQQVTLRCSPKSGHDTVSWYQQALGQGPQFIFQYYEEEERQRGNFPDRFSGHQFPNYSSELNVNALLLGDSALYLCASSLGLDTEAFFGQGTRLTVV.

This clone was detected once. The chain carries TRBV14 and TRBJ2-2; no clear D. The CDR3 has 18 amino acids. V was clipped by 1 base and J by 2 bases, with 17 bases between them. Germline lookup yields CDR1 SGHDN and CDR2 FVKESK. The CDR3 bases are TGTGCCAGCAGCCAAGGAGTTCCCGGGCTGGTAAACACCGGGGAGCTGTTTTTT. It specifies CASSQGVPGLVNTGELFF.

The chain joins TRBV21-1 to TRBJ2-2; the listed D gene, TRBD2, was not tested against the DNA. TRBV21-1 is designated a pseudogene. This CDR3 spans 13 amino acids. CDR3 sequence reads: CASSRGGSGELFF. The CDR3 coding sequence is TGTGCCAGCAGCAGGGGGGGATCCGGGGAGCTGTTTTTT.

The chain has TRBV27 and TRBJ2-6; the D is unclear. The CDR3 loop spans 13 amino acids. The V gene lost 6 bases and the J gene lost 0 bases, with 3 bases spanning the gap. Germline CDR1 is MNHEY and CDR2 is SMNVEV (reference sequence). CDR3 protein: CASRYSGANVLTF. DNA of the CDR3: TGTGCCAGCAGATACTCTGGGGCCAACGTCCTGACTTTC.

The chain couples TRBV5-1 to TRBJ2-7, with 8 bases aligning to TRBD2. The CDR3 is 16 amino acids. Germline lookup yields CDR1 SGHRS and CDR2 YFSETQ. With V trimmed by 1 base and J by 5 bases, 11 bases remained unmatched. In DNA, the CDR3 is TGCGCCAGCAGCTTGATAACCAGCGGGGGACCAAACGAGCAGTACTTC. Translation: CASSLITSGGPNEQYF.

CDR3 sequence (DNA): TGTGCCAGCAGTTTATGGGCGCGGGGGGCGGGGGAGACCCAGTACTTC. This translates into CASSLWARGAGETQYF. This rearrangement joins TRBV27 to TRBJ2-5, with 8 positions matching TRBD2. Losses at the gene ends were 1 base for V and 5 bases for J; bases not matched to a gene: 9. Germline assignment: CDR1 MNHEY and CDR2 SMNVEV (reference sequence). This CDR3 is built from 16 residues.

V usage is TRBV2 and J usage is TRBJ1-5, with D tentatively TRBD1 (5 bases). The CDR3 is 14 amino acids. Germline V gene sequence: CDR1 SNHLY, CDR2 FYNNEI. Trimming shortened V by 8 bases and J by 5 bases, and 16 bases separated the two germline ends. For the CDR3, the DNA is TGTGCCAGCGCGGGATTAGGGGTTTATCAGCCCCAGCATTTT. Protein: CASAGLGVYQPQHF.

The table lists this clone with a count of one. The chain employs TRBV7-3 and TRBJ2-7; D is possibly TRBD1 (5 bases). From germline, CDR1 is SGHTA and CDR2 FQGTGA. Deletions cut 3 bases from V and 6 bases from J, with 12 bases between. The CDR3 runs to 13 residues. CDR3 sequence reads: CASSLYGRAEQYF. As DNA, the CDR3 is TGTGCCAGCAGCTTGTATGGCAGGGCCGAGCAGTACTTC.

This chain links TRBV5-1 with TRBJ1-1, with no clear D. V lost 0 bases, J lost 1 base, and 4 bases lay in between. Germline V gene lookup returns CDR1 SGHRS and CDR2 YFSETQ. CDR3 length: 13 amino acids. DNA for the CDR3: TGCGCCAGCAGCTTGGCTGGGAACACTGAAGCTTTCTTT. It specifies CASSLAGNTEAFF.

The chain couples TRBV5-4 to TRBJ1-1; D perhaps matches TRBD1 (5 bases). This CDR3 is 15 amino acids long. Germline V lookup: CDR1 SGHNT, CDR2 YYREEE (reference sequence). Trimming shortened V by 1 base and J by 8 bases, and 18 bases separated the two germline ends. The CDR3 spells CASSLFQGRRSEAFF. For the CDR3, the DNA is TGTGCCAGCAGCTTGTTTCAGGGTAGACGGTCGGAAGCTTTCTTT.

The V gene is TRBV19, the J gene TRBJ1-2; D not resolved. CDR1 is LNHDA and CDR2 is SQIVND in the germline V gene (reference sequence). V shed 7 bases and J shed 4 bases, with 16 bases lying between them. The CDR3 spans 14 residues. CDR3 bases: TGTGCCAGTAAGTGGTCCAGTGGTAGCTATGGCTACACCTTC. Translating gives CASKWSSGSYGYTF.

The chain recombines TRBV5-1 with TRBJ1-1; D call uncertain. CDR1 is SGHRS, CDR2 YFSETQ, per germline. Between the trimmed V and J ends, which lost 0 bases and 3 bases, there was a span of 18 bases. This CDR3 contains 17 residues. In DNA, the CDR3 is TGCGCCAGCAGCTTGGTAATTGGAGGAGCTTCGTACACTGAAGCTTTCTTT. The encoded protein is CASSLVIGGASYTEAFF.